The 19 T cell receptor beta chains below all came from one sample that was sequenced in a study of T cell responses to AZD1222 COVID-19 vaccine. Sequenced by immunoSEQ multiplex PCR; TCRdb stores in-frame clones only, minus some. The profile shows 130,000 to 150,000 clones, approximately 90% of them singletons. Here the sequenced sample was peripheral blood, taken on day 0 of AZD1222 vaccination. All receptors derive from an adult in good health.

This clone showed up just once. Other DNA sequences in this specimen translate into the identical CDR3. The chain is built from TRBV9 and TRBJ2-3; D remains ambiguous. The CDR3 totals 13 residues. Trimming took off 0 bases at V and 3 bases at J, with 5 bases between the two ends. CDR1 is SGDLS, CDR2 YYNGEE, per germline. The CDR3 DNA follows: TGTGCCAGCAGCGTAGCCGGTACAGATACGCAGTATTTT. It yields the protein CASSVAGTDTQYF.

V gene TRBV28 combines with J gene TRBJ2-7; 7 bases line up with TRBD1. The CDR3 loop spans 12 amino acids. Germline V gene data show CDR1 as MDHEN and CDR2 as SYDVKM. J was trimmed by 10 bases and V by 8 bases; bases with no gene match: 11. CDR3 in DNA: TGTGCCAGCGGAAAACACAGGGGTACCCAGTACTTC. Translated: CASGKHRGTQYF.

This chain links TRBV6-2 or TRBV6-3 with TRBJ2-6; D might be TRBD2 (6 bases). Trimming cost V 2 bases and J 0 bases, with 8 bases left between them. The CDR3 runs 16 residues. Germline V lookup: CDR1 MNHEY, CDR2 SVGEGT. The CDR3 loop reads CASSYAEGSGANVLTF. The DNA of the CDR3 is TGTGCCAGCAGTTACGCGGAGGGCTCTGGGGCCAACGTCCTGACTTTC.

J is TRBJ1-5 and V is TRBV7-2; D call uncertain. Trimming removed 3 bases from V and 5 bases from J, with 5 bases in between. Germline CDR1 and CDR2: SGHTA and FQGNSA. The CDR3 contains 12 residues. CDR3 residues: CASSFGYQPQHF. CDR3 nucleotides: TGTGCCAGCAGCTTCGGGTATCAGCCCCAGCATTTT.

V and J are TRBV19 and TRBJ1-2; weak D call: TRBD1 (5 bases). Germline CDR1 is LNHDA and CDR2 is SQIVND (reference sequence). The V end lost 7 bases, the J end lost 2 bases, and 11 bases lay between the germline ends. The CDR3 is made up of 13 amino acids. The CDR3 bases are TGTGCCAGTATTGGCAGGGAGAACTATGGCTACACCTTC. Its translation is CASIGRENYGYTF.

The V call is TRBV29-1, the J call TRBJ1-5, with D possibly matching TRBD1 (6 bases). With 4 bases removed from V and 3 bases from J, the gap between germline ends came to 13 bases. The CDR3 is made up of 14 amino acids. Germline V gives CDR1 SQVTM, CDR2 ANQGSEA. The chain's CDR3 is CSVVTGNVNQPQHF. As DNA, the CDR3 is TGCAGCGTTGTTACAGGGAACGTCAATCAGCCCCAGCATTTT.

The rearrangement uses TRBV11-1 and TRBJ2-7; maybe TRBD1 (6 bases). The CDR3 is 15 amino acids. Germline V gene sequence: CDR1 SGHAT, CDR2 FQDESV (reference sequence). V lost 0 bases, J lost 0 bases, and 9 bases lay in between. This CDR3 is CASSLAGDNSYEQYF. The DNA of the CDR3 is TGTGCCAGCAGCTTAGCCGGGGACAACTCCTACGAGCAGTACTTC.

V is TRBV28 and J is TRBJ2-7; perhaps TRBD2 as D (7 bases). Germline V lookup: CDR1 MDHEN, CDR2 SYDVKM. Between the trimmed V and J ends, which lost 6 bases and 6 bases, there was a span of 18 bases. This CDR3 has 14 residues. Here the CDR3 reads CASSWGGQVREQYF. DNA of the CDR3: TGTGCCAGCAGCTGGGGGGGGCAGGTCCGCGAGCAGTACTTC.

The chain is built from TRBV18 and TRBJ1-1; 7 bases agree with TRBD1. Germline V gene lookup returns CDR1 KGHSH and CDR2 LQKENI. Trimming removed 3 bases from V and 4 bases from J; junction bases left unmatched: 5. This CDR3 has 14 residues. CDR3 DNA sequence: TGTGCCAGCTCACCGGGAGGGGGCCCCACTGAAGCTTTCTTT. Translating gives CASSPGGGPTEAFF.

CDR3 DNA sequence: TGTGCCAGCTCACCACCGGTCGGTTCCGAGCAGTACTTC. Residues: CASSPPVGSEQYF. This chain connects TRBV18 to TRBJ2-7; no firm D call. The CDR3 length is 13 residues. V was cut by 0 bases and J by 6 bases, with 9 bases left in between. Germline CDR1 KGHSH, CDR2 LQKENI.

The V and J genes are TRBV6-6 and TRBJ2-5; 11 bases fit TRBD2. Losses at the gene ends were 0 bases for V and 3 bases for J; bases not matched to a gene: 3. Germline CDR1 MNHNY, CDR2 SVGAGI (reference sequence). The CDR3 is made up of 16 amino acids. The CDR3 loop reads CASSYSPGLAEETQYF. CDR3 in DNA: TGTGCCAGCAGTTACTCCCCGGGACTAGCGGAAGAGACCCAGTACTTC.

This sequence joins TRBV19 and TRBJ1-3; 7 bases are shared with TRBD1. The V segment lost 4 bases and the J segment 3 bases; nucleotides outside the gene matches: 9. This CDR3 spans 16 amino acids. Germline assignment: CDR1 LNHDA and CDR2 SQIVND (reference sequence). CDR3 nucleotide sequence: TGTGCCAGTAGTACCCAGGACAGGCATCTTGGAAACACCATATATTTT. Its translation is CASSTQDRHLGNTIYF.

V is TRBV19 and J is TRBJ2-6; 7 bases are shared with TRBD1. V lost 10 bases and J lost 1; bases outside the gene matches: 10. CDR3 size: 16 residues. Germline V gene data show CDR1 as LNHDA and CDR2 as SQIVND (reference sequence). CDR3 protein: CATSRTGLSGANVLTF. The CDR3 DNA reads TGTGCCACATCCCGGACAGGCCTGTCTGGGGCCAACGTCCTGACTTTC.

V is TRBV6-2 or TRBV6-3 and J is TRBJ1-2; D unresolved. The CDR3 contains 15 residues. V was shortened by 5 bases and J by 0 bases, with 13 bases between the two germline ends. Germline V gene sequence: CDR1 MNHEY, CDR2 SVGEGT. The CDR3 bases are TGTGCCAGCAGTCTACTTGCCGGAGCTAACTATGGCTACACCTTC. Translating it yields CASSLLAGANYGYTF.

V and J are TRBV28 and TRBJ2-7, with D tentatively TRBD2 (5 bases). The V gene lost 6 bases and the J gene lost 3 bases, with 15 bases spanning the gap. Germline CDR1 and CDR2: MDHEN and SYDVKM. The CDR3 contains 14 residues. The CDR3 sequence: CASSPRLASYEQYF. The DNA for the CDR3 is TGTGCCAGCAGCCCCCGCTTAGCGAGCTACGAGCAGTACTTC. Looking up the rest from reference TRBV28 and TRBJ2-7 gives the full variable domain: DVKVTQSSRYLVKRTGEKVFLECVQDMDHENMFWYRQDPGLGLRLIYFSYDVKMKEKGDIPEGYSVSREKKERFSLILESASTNQTSMYLCASSPRLASYEQYFGPGTRLTVT.

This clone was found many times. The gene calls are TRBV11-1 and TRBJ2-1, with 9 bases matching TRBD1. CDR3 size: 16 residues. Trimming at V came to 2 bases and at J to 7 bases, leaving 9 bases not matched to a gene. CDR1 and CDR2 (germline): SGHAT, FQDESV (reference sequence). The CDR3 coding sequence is TGTGCCAGCAGCTTACGAACCCCCGGGACAGGGAATGAGCAGTTCTTC. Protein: CASSLRTPGTGNEQFF.

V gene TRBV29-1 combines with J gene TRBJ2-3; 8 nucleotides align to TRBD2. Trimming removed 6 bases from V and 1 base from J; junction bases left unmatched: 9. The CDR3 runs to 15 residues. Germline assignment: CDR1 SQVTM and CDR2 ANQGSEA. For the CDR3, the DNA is TGCAGCGTGGCAAACGGGAGGGTGGGCACAGATACGCAGTATTTT. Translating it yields CSVANGRVGTDTQYF.

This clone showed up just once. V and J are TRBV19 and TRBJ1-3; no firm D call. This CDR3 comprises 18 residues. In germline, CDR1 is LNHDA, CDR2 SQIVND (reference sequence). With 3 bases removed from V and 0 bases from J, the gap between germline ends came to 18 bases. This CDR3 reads CASSITGGNIRSGNTIYF. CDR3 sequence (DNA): TGTGCCAGTAGTATTACTGGCGGGAACATTCGCTCTGGAAACACCATATATTTT.

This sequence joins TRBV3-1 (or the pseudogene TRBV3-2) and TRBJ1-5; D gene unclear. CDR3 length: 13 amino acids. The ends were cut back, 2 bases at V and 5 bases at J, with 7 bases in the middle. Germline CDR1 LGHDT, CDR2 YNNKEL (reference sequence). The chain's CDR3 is CASSQSRDQPQHF. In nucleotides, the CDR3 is TGTGCCAGCAGCCAATCTAGGGATCAGCCCCAGCATTTT.